Each of the 27 T cell receptor beta chains below was sequenced from the same sample in a study of blood T cell repertoires in COVID-19. The assay was immunoSEQ multiplex PCR, and TCRdb's table has in-frame clones only and misses some. The sample carries more than 95,000 clones, around 85% recorded once. Sequencing used peripheral blood. These receptors all stem from a woman older than 75 with active or convalescent COVID-19.

V usage is TRBV2 and J usage is TRBJ1-2, with D possibly being TRBD1 (5 bases). This CDR3 comprises 13 residues. The V end was cut by 2 bases, the J end by 8 bases, with 12 bases between. CDR1 and CDR2 (germline): SNHLY, FYNNEI. CDR3 in DNA: TGTGCCAGCAGTGAACGGGACTTCGGCGGCTACACCTTC. It specifies CASSERDFGGYTF.

This rearrangement joins TRBV5-1 to TRBJ2-7, with 9 bases matching TRBD2. With V trimmed by 0 bases and J by 2 bases, 3 bases remained unmatched. The germline V gene encodes CDR1 SGHRS and CDR2 YFSETQ. The CDR3 contains 15 residues. The CDR3 loop reads CASSLGAGGAYEQYF. The CDR3 region has the DNA TGCGCCAGCAGCTTGGGCGCGGGGGGGGCCTACGAGCAGTACTTC. Full variable domain (rest looked up from reference TRBV5-1 and TRBJ2-7): KAGVTQTPRYLIKTRGQQVTLSCSPISGHRSVSWYQQTPGQGLQFLFEYFSETQRNKGNFPGRFSGRQFSNSRSEMNVSTLELGDSALYLCASSLGAGGAYEQYFGPGTRLTVT.

The CDR3 bases are TGTGCCACCAGCATCCGGGACAGGGGGCCTTCGGAGACCCAGTACTTC. Translated, it gives CATSIRDRGPSETQYF. This chain connects TRBV15 to TRBJ2-5; TRBD1 agrees at 12 bases. Trimming at V came to 4 bases and at J to 5 bases, leaving 8 bases not matched to a gene. Germline CDR1 reads LNHNV; CDR2 reads YYDKDF (reference sequence). The CDR3 spans 16 residues.

J is TRBJ2-1 and V is TRBV2, with unresolved D. The CDR3 is made up of 12 amino acids. The germline CDR1 and CDR2 sequences are SNHLY and FYNNEI. Trimming pared 4 bases from V and 3 bases from J, leaving 4 bases between. CDR3 protein: CASSGGYNEQFF. CDR3 coding DNA: TGTGCCAGCAGTGGAGGCTACAATGAGCAGTTCTTC.

The rearrangement joins TRBV28 to TRBJ1-1; D not resolved. This CDR3 comprises 12 residues. V gave up 4 bases and J gave up 12 bases, with 15 bases separating them. The germline V gene encodes CDR1 MDHEN and CDR2 SYDVKM. The DNA of the CDR3 is TGTGCCAGCAGTTCTGGCTCTACCGGGACTTTCTTT. Protein sequence: CASSSGSTGTFF.

The rearrangement links TRBV6-4 to TRBJ1-3; D is uncertain. V shed 5 bases and J shed 0 bases, with 8 bases lying between them. The CDR3 loop spans 14 amino acids. Germline assignment: CDR1 MRHNA and CDR2 SNTAGT. The CDR3: CASSREASGNTIYF. The CDR3 DNA follows: TGTGCCAGCAGTCGTGAAGCCTCTGGAAACACCATATATTTT.

CDR3: CASMVYENSNEKLFF. As DNA, the CDR3 is TGTGCCAGCATGGTCTATGAGAACTCTAATGAAAAACTGTTTTTT. The genes are TRBV27 and TRBJ1-4; no firm D call. CDR1 MNHEY and CDR2 SMNVEV come from the germline V gene (reference sequence). This CDR3 comprises 15 residues. V lost 7 bases and J lost 3, with 15 bases in between.

The count of this clone is one. The chain carries TRBV9 and TRBJ1-1; no reliable D call. The CDR3 covers 15 residues. V dropped 4 bases and J dropped 3 bases, with 16 bases sitting between them. CDR1 and CDR2 (germline): SGDLS, YYNGEE. CDR3 DNA: TGTGCCAGCAGCCCCCTACTAGGAGGAGACACTGAAGCTTTCTTT. Protein: CASSPLLGGDTEAFF.

This chain joins TRBV5-6 and TRBJ1-6; TRBD1 agrees at 10 bases. Germline lookup yields CDR1 SGHDT and CDR2 YYEEEE. The CDR3 contains 17 residues. Unmatched junction bases numbered 10, after V lost 0 bases and J lost 10 bases. The DNA of the CDR3 is TGTGCCAGCAGCTTGGGTAGGGGACAGGGGATTCCCTCACCCCTCCACTTT. Translated, it gives CASSLGRGQGIPSPLHF. Using reference TRBV5-6 and TRBJ1-6 for the parts outside the CDR3, the full variable domain is DAGVTQSPTHLIKTRGQQVTLRCSPKSGHDTVSWYQQALGQGPQFIFQYYEEEERQRGNFPDRFSGHQFPNYSSELNVNALLLGDSALYLCASSLGRGQGIPSPLHFGNGTRLTVT.

V usage is TRBV24-1 and J usage is TRBJ1-2; 7 bases are shared with TRBD1. The CDR3 spans 16 residues. Germline trimming cut 4 bases from V and 2 bases from J; bases unmatched to any gene: 9. Per germline, CDR1 KGHDR and CDR2 SFDVKD. CDR3 protein: CATSESTGQINYGYTF. In nucleotides, the CDR3 is TGTGCCACCAGTGAGAGCACGGGACAGATAAACTATGGCTACACCTTC.

The chain has TRBV7-2 and TRBJ1-5; 8 bases are a match to TRBD1. Per the germline V gene, CDR1 is SGHTA and CDR2 is FQGNSA. Trimming cost V 5 bases and J 0 bases; bases outside gene matches: 3. The CDR3 covers 15 residues. CDR3 in DNA: TGTGCCAGCAGCCAACAGGGGGGTAGCAATCAGCCCCAGCATTTT. Its translation is CASSQQGGSNQPQHF. Variable domain in full (rest from reference TRBV7-2 and TRBJ1-5): GAGVSQSPSNKVTEKGKDVELRCDPISGHTALYWYRQSLGQGLEFLIYFQGNSAPDKSGLPSDRFSAERTGGSVSTLTIQRTQQEDSAVYLCASSQQGGSNQPQHFGDGTRLSIL.

The CDR3 loop is CASSPVEGPGEGSPLHF. DNA of the CDR3: TGTGCCAGCAGTCCTGTAGAAGGTCCAGGGGAGGGTTCACCCCTCCACTTT. The chain links TRBV7-3 to TRBJ1-6; possibly TRBD1 for D (6 bases). The CDR3 covers 17 residues. The germline V gene has CDR1 SGHTA and CDR2 FQGTGA. The V end lost 6 bases, the J end lost 9 bases, and 24 bases lay between the germline ends.

The genes are TRBV6-1 and TRBJ1-2; D might be TRBD1 (5 bases). In germline, CDR1 is MNHNS, CDR2 SASEGT. The CDR3 length is 16 residues. V lost 2 bases to trimming and J lost 5 bases, with 18 bases between them. This CDR3 reads CASSESVSGGKYGYTF. The CDR3 DNA follows: TGTGCCAGCAGTGAATCAGTATCCGGGGGGAAATATGGCTACACCTTC.

This chain links TRBV28 with TRBJ1-5; no definite D call. This CDR3 region has 13 residues. V lost 3 bases, J lost 6 bases, and 9 bases lay in between. Germline V gives CDR1 MDHEN, CDR2 SYDVKM. CDR3 DNA: TGTGCCAGCAGTTTTCCCGGTCGTCAGCCCCAGCATTTT. Translated, it gives CASSFPGRQPQHF.

In its sample, this clone was seen a few times. The chain carries TRBV3-1 (or the pseudogene TRBV3-2) and TRBJ2-3, with D possibly being TRBD2 (5 bases). Germline assignment: CDR1 LGHDT and CDR2 YNNKEL (reference sequence). V was cut by 4 bases and J by 2 bases, with 13 bases left in between. The length of the CDR3 is 15 residues. The CDR3 nucleotides read TGTGCCAGCAGCCCAGTCCGGGGATACACAGATACGCAGTATTTT. Translation: CASSPVRGYTDTQYF.

The V and J genes are TRBV10-3 and TRBJ2-3, with 10 bases aligning to TRBD1. Looked up from germline, CDR1 is ENHRY and CDR2 is SYGVKD. There are 15 residues in the CDR3. Losses at the gene ends were 5 bases for V and 1 base for J; bases not matched to a gene: 3. CDR3 in DNA: TGTGCCATCAGTCTCGGGACAGGGGGCACAGATACGCAGTATTTT. This encodes CAISLGTGGTDTQYF.

V gene TRBV28 combines with J gene TRBJ1-3; 7 positions match TRBD1. The V and J ends lost 6 bases and 2 bases, in that order; junction bases with no gene match: 1. The CDR3 sequence is 13 residues long. Germline CDR1 and CDR2: MDHEN and SYDVKM. Here the CDR3 reads CASRTGTGNTIYF. The CDR3, as DNA: TGTGCCAGCAGGACAGGGACTGGAAACACCATATATTTT.

The chain recombines TRBV7-9 with TRBJ2-3; 13 bases agree with TRBD2. CDR3 length: 16 amino acids. Trimming at V came to 4 bases and at J to 5 bases, leaving 6 bases not matched to a gene. From germline, CDR1 is SEHNR and CDR2 FQNEAQ (reference sequence). This CDR3 is CASSSTSGGAQDTQYF. CDR3 DNA sequence: TGTGCCAGCAGCTCCACTAGCGGGGGGGCCCAAGATACGCAGTATTTT. Filled out from reference TRBV7-9 and TRBJ2-3, the complete variable domain reads DTGVSQNPRHKITKRGQNVTFRCDPISEHNRLYWYRQTLGQGPEFLTYFQNEAQLEKSRLLSDRFSAERPKGSFSTLEIQRTEQGDSAMYLCASSSTSGGAQDTQYFGPGTRLTVL.

The DNA of the CDR3 is TGTGCCAGCAGCTTATCATATCAGCCCCAGCATTTT. Translation gives CASSLSYQPQHF. The gene calls are TRBV7-2 and TRBJ1-5; D not resolved. The germline gives CDR1 SGHTA, CDR2 FQGNSA. The CDR3 extends over 12 amino acids. The V and J ends lost 2 bases and 5 bases respectively, with 4 bases between them. Full variable domain (rest looked up from reference TRBV7-2 and TRBJ1-5): GAGVSQSPSNKVTEKGKDVELRCDPISGHTALYWYRQSLGQGLEFLIYFQGNSAPDKSGLPSDRFSAERTGGSVSTLTIQRTQQEDSAVYLCASSLSYQPQHFGDGTRLSIL.

The gene calls are TRBV7-8 and TRBJ1-5, with D perhaps matching TRBD1 (5 bases). V was clipped by 5 bases and J by 0 bases, with 14 bases between them. CDR3 length: 16 amino acids. Germline CDR1 reads SGHVS; CDR2 reads FQNEAQ. CDR3 nucleotide sequence: TGTGCCAGCAGCCCCCAACGGGGGGTTAGCAATCAGCCCCAGCATTTT. Protein product: CASSPQRGVSNQPQHF.

The table lists this clone with a few counts. The chain carries TRBV15 and TRBJ2-7, with D possibly being TRBD1 (5 bases). The germline V and J ends were trimmed by 5 bases and 1 base, with 15 bases remaining between them. The CDR3 is made up of 15 amino acids. The germline gives CDR1 LNHNV, CDR2 YYDKDF (reference sequence). CDR3 residues: CATSAGPDISYEQYF. The CDR3 coding sequence is TGTGCCACCAGCGCAGGGCCCGACATATCCTACGAGCAGTACTTC.

This chain joins TRBV28 and TRBJ2-7; D is unclear. The CDR3 totals 13 residues. Deletions cut 3 bases from V and 1 base from J, with 7 bases between. From germline, CDR1 is MDHEN and CDR2 SYDVKM. The CDR3 here is CASSFSSSYEQYF. The CDR3 DNA reads as TGTGCCAGCAGTTTCTCCAGTTCCTACGAGCAGTACTTC.

V usage is TRBV19 and J usage is TRBJ2-2, with TRBD1 identical over 9 bases. Germline-derived CDR1 and CDR2 are LNHDA and SQIVND (reference sequence). V shed 4 bases and J 6 bases; nucleotides not matched to a gene: 18. The length of the CDR3 is 19 residues. The CDR3 spells CASSNFLEGQGLRAGELFF. DNA for the CDR3: TGTGCCAGTAGTAACTTCCTCGAGGGACAGGGTCTTAGGGCCGGGGAGCTGTTTTTT.

The chain has TRBV6-2 or TRBV6-3 and TRBJ1-1, with D perhaps TRBD1 (5 bases). Trimming removed 3 bases from V and 6 bases from J, with 17 bases in between. Germline CDR1 reads MNHEY; CDR2 reads SVGEGT. This CDR3 is 15 amino acids long. CDR3 sequence (DNA): TGTGCCAGCAGTTATGCCACCCGGGGAGGGGCTGAAGCTTTCTTT. Translating it yields CASSYATRGGAEAFF.

The rearrangement links TRBV27 to TRBJ2-3; 8 bases align to TRBD2. This CDR3 comprises 24 residues. CDR1 is MNHEY and CDR2 is SMNVEV in the germline V gene (reference sequence). V shed 1 base and J 0 bases; nucleotides not matched to a gene: 27. DNA of the CDR3: TGTGCCAGCAGTTTATGGGGACGGGGAAGCGGGGGCGGGGTATTTTTAACTAGCACAGATACGCAGTATTTT. As protein: CASSLWGRGSGGGVFLTSTDTQYF.

The rearrangement joins TRBV10-3 to TRBJ2-5; no clear D. V was clipped by 7 bases and J by 5 bases, with 14 bases between them. This CDR3 region has 13 residues. Germline CDR1 ENHRY, CDR2 SYGVKD. The CDR3 region has the DNA TGTGCCATCATGTTGGTCCCCGGGGAGACCCAGTACTTC. It encodes CAIMLVPGETQYF.

This chain uses TRBV11-3 with TRBJ1-1, with D possibly matching TRBD1 (6 bases). CDR1 is SGHNT, CDR2 YENEEA, per germline. V lost 3 bases to trimming and J lost 2 bases, with 10 bases between them. The length of the CDR3 is 14 residues. This CDR3 is CASSFRGPNTEAFF. DNA of the CDR3: TGTGCCAGCAGCTTCAGGGGCCCCAACACTGAAGCTTTCTTT.